This T cell receptor (beta chain) was observed in a study of CD8+CD57+ T cells in acquired aplastic anemia. Study in general: Sorting CD4+ and CD8+ cells gave DNA averaging approximately 2.9 ug.

About this clonotype itself: Its antigen is as yet unknown.

Those patients picked for sequencing had displayed CD8+CD57+ cell expansion on flow cytometry. The cohort consisted entirely of patients having severe acquired aplastic anemia. No patient had been given any therapy when blood was sampled. Per the germline V gene, CDR1 is LNHDA and CDR2 is SQIVND (reference sequence). The CDR3 length is 14 residues. Trimming took off 3 bases at V and 6 bases at J, with 14 bases between the two ends. Study results and caveats: Found in both controls and patients were about 30 CD8+ CDR3 sequences.

Profiling of TCR beta VDJ combinations and CDR3 sequences used genomic DNA as template. One entry per CDR3 protein, called by TCRdb with MiXCR from the reads. The sample comprises about 180,000 distinct CDR3 sequences, 63% of which are singletons, and about 42% rests with the top ten. The sequenced material came from sorted CD4+, CD8+, or CD8+CD57+ T cells (not recorded which) from PBMCs. This receptor was taken from a human donor with aplastic anemia. The chain carries TRBV19 and TRBJ2-5, with unresolved D. Here the CDR3 reads CASSISWDVKTQYF. The CDR3 DNA follows: TGTGCCAGTAGTATCTCATGGGATGTGAAGACCCAGTACTTC.